The 24 T cell receptor beta chains listed next were all sequenced from one sample in a study of T cells in localized non-small cell lung cancer. TCRdb keeps only in-frame clones here, not all; method: immunoSEQ multiplex PCR. This table has thousands of clones, around 25% appearing once. The sequencing here drew on normal lung tissue next to the tumor, taken before any cancer treatment. The receptor source for this set is a male donor aged 60 or older with stage I lung adenocarcinoma.

The gene calls are TRBV5-1 and TRBJ1-1; D unresolved. Deletions cut 2 bases from V and 0 bases from J, with 14 bases between. The CDR3 loop spans 16 amino acids. Germline lookup yields CDR1 SGHRS and CDR2 YFSETQ. CDR3 bases: TGCGCCAGCAGCTTTCTTTCCGGCAGAGTGAACACTGAAGCTTTCTTT. Translated, it gives CASSFLSGRVNTEAFF.

In its sample, this clone ranks as medium-sized. The J gene is TRBJ1-1, the V gene TRBV11-3; TRBD1 aligns across 8 bases. Germline CDR1 reads SGHNT; CDR2 reads YENEEA. There are 14 residues in the CDR3. V dropped 4 bases and J dropped 1; count of bases not matched to a gene: 2. The chain's CDR3 is CASSSGTGNTEAFF. DNA for the CDR3: TGTGCCAGCAGCTCGGGGACAGGGAACACTGAAGCTTTCTTT.

This clone was found a few times. The chain has TRBV30 and TRBJ2-6, with 7 bases that match TRBD1. CDR1 is GTSNPN and CDR2 is SVGIG in the germline V gene (reference sequence). V lost 5 bases, J lost 0 bases, and 10 bases stayed unmatched. The CDR3 is 17 amino acids. DNA of the CDR3: TGTGCCTGGGGTCGGGACAGAACTAACTCTGGGGCCAACGTCCTGACTTTC. Translating it yields CAWGRDRTNSGANVLTF.

This clone was detected only a few times. The gene calls are TRBV11-3 and TRBJ2-5; 9 bases match TRBD1. With 4 bases clipped from V and 2 bases from J, the junction kept 2 bases outside the gene matches. CDR3 size: 14 residues. Germline CDR1 SGHNT, CDR2 YENEEA. The CDR3 loop is CASSYGQGQETQYF. The DNA for the CDR3 is TGTGCCAGCAGCTACGGACAGGGGCAAGAGACCCAGTACTTC. The entire variable domain, with the rest obtained from reference TRBV11-3 and TRBJ2-5, is as follows: EAGVVQSPRYKIIEKKQPVAFWCNPISGHNTLYWYLQNLGQGPELLIRYENEEAVDDSQLPKDRFSAERLKGVDSTLKIQPAELGDSAVYLCASSYGQGQETQYFGPGTRLLVL.

The chain combines TRBV5-1 with TRBJ2-2; D is possibly TRBD2 (6 bases). CDR3 size: 16 residues. Trimming pared 3 bases from V and 4 bases from J, leaving 16 bases between. Germline values: CDR1 SGHRS, CDR2 YFSETQ. CDR3 loop: CASSSGGGTFTGELFF. The CDR3 bases are TGCGCCAGCAGCTCCGGTGGGGGGACCTTCACCGGGGAGCTGTTTTTT.

This clone is medium-sized. The chain carries TRBV9 and TRBJ2-1; 10 bases are a match to TRBD2. This CDR3 region has 15 residues. After removal of 7 bases from V and 6 bases from J, the junction contained 10 bases not matched to a gene. Germline CDR1 SGDLS, CDR2 YYNGEE. The CDR3 nucleotides read TGTGCCAGCGGATCGGGACTAGCGAGAACCAATGAGCAGTTCTTC. It is translated as CASGSGLARTNEQFF. Combining the CDR3 with reference TRBV9 and TRBJ2-1 gives the whole variable domain DSGVTQTPKHLITATGQRVTLRCSPRSGDLSVYWYQQSLDQGLQFLIQYYNGEERAKGNILERFSAQQFPDLHSELNLSSLELGDSALYFCASGSGLARTNEQFFGPGTRLTVL.

This clone was seen more than once but under ten times. At one of its ends the junction is not consistent with the germline gene, which may arise from a read error. The rearrangement links TRBV11-3 to TRBJ1-1; D unresolved. This CDR3 has 14 residues. CDR1 is SGHNT and CDR2 is YENEEA in the germline V gene. CDR3 region: CASSFETPGDKDRF. In nucleotides, the CDR3 is TGTGCCAGCAGCTTCGAGACTCCGGGAGATAAAGACCGCTTT.

Relative to its sample, this clone is medium-sized. The rearrangement joins TRBV11-3 to TRBJ1-4; no clear D gene. The CDR3 runs to 15 residues. Germline V gene data show CDR1 as SGHNT and CDR2 as YENEEA. Trimming left V 7 bases short and J 4 bases short, with 16 bases between. CDR3 residues: CASNPSFGSNEKLFF. CDR3 nucleotide sequence: TGTGCCAGCAACCCCAGTTTCGGCAGTAATGAAAAACTGTTTTTT.

The CDR3 DNA follows: TGCGCCAGCAGCCCGGACGGCAGGGTGGGGACTAATGAAAAACTGTTTTTT. Encoded protein: CASSPDGRVGTNEKLFF. The chain carries TRBV5-1 and TRBJ1-4, with D tentatively TRBD1 (5 bases). V lost 4 bases and J lost 2, with 18 bases in between. From germline, CDR1 is SGHRS and CDR2 YFSETQ. The CDR3 runs to 17 residues.

In this sample, this clone turned up a few times. This rearrangement joins TRBV11-3 to TRBJ2-3; 8 positions match TRBD1. After removal of 3 bases from V and 6 bases from J, the junction contained 5 bases not matched to a gene. CDR1 is SGHNT and CDR2 is YENEEA in the germline V gene. The CDR3 is made up of 14 amino acids. The CDR3 nucleotides read TGTGCCAGCAGCTTGGACAGGGATTTGGATACGCAGTATTTT. Encoded protein: CASSLDRDLDTQYF.

This clone counts as large. CDR3 sequence: CASSMGQGAHTEAFF. Here the CDR3 DNA reads TGTGCCAGTAGTATGGGACAGGGGGCGCACACTGAAGCTTTCTTT. This rearrangement joins TRBV19 to TRBJ1-1, with TRBD1 identical over 12 bases. The trim removed 3 bases at V and 3 bases at J, leaving 2 bases unmatched. The CDR3 is 15 residues long. Looked up from germline, CDR1 is LNHDA and CDR2 is SQIVND (reference sequence).

This clone was recorded a few times. The V gene is TRBV9, the J gene TRBJ2-1; possible D gene TRBD1, 6 bases. This CDR3 contains 14 residues. Between the trimmed V and J ends, which lost 7 bases and 5 bases, there was a span of 16 bases. Looked up from germline, CDR1 is SGDLS and CDR2 is YYNGEE. The CDR3 sequence is CASGTRGGDNEQFF. Written as DNA, the CDR3 is TGTGCCAGCGGGACCAGGGGTGGTGACAATGAGCAGTTCTTC. Combining the CDR3 with reference TRBV9 and TRBJ2-1 gives the whole variable domain DSGVTQTPKHLITATGQRVTLRCSPRSGDLSVYWYQQSLDQGLQFLIQYYNGEERAKGNILERFSAQQFPDLHSELNLSSLELGDSALYFCASGTRGGDNEQFFGPGTRLTVL.

By its share, this clone is medium-sized. The V call is TRBV6-8, the J call TRBJ2-1; D may correspond to TRBD1 or TRBD2 (7 bases each). This CDR3 region has 13 residues. V gave up 5 bases and J gave up 11 bases, with 16 bases separating them. Germline assignment: CDR1 MNHGY and CDR2 SAAAGT. The CDR3 loop is CASSEGAGTKQFF. For the CDR3, the DNA is TGTGCCAGCAGTGAGGGGGCTGGGACTAAGCAGTTCTTC.

This clone is medium-sized. This chain uses TRBV12-2 with TRBJ1-4. TRBV12-2 corresponds to a pseudogene. This CDR3 comprises 17 residues. The CDR3 loop reads CALTSGQGQRVNEKLFF. Here the CDR3 DNA reads TGTGCCCTAACTTCGGGGCAAGGTCAGCGAGTTAATGAAAAACTGTTTTTT.

Judged by abundance, this clone is medium-sized. This chain links TRBV6-8 with TRBJ1-5, with D unclear. In germline, CDR1 is MNHGY, CDR2 SAAAGT. The V end lost 4 bases, the J end lost 5 bases, and 9 bases lay between the germline ends. CDR3 size: 13 residues. The CDR3 DNA is TGTGCCAGCAGTTTCTCACCCGATCAGCCCCAGCATTTT. This sequence encodes CASSFSPDQPQHF.

In its sample, this clone ranks as large. CDR3 region: CASSATGTPYEQYF. The CDR3 coding sequence is TGTGCCAGCAGTGCGACAGGGACCCCCTACGAGCAGTACTTC. The chain carries TRBV28 and TRBJ2-7, with TRBD1 identical over 7 bases. V dropped 5 bases and J dropped 2; count of bases not matched to a gene: 6. CDR1 and CDR2 from the germline V gene are MDHEN and SYDVKM. This CDR3 contains 14 residues.

This clone was seen more than once but under ten times. This sequence joins TRBV6-8 and TRBJ1-4; D unresolved. In germline, CDR1 is MNHGY, CDR2 SAAAGT. The V end lost 2 bases, the J end lost 4 bases, and 8 bases lay between the germline ends. This CDR3 has 14 residues. The CDR3 DNA is TGTGCCAGCAGTTACGGGCAGGATAATGAAAAACTGTTTTTT. Protein sequence: CASSYGQDNEKLFF.

This rearrangement joins TRBV15 to TRBJ2-7, with 7 positions matching TRBD2. Losses at the gene ends were 2 bases for V and 3 bases for J; bases not matched to a gene: 13. The length of the CDR3 is 17 residues. Germline V gene lookup returns CDR1 LNHNV and CDR2 YYDKDF (reference sequence). The CDR3 loop reads CATSRPEGAGRNYEQYF. CDR3 bases: TGTGCCACCAGCAGACCCGAGGGAGCGGGACGGAACTACGAGCAGTACTTC.

This clone was seen a handful of times. The genes are TRBV19 and TRBJ2-2; weak D call: TRBD1 (10 bases). The germline gives CDR1 LNHDA, CDR2 SQIVND (reference sequence). The CDR3 is made up of 19 amino acids. The V end lost 8 bases, the J end lost 7 bases, and 32 bases lay between the germline ends. CDR3 region: CASSGDRGSSGKTVGELFF. In nucleotides, the CDR3 is TGTGCCAGTTCCGGGGACAGGGGTTCTAGCGGGAAAACCGTCGGGGAGCTGTTTTTT. Variable domain in full (rest from reference TRBV19 and TRBJ2-2): DGGITQSPKYLFRKEGQNVTLSCEQNLNHDAMYWYRQDPGQGLRLIYYSQIVNDFQKGDIAEGYSVSREKKESFPLTVTSAQKNPTAFYLCASSGDRGSSGKTVGELFFGEGSRLTVL.

This clone was found a few times. This rearrangement joins TRBV6-8 to TRBJ1-1; D gene uncertain. The V gene's germline CDR1 is MNHGY and CDR2 SAAAGT. This CDR3 is 14 amino acids long. V was pared by 5 bases and J by 5 bases, with 15 bases between. The CDR3, as DNA: TGTGCCAGCAGTGAGTTGGGCTGGAGGACTGAAGCTTTCTTT. Amino acids: CASSELGWRTEAFF.

The chain couples TRBV28 to TRBJ1-5; the match to TRBD1 covers 9 bases. Losses at the gene ends were 5 bases for V and 7 bases for J; bases not matched to a gene: 12. The CDR3 runs 16 residues. Germline CDR1 and CDR2: MDHEN and SYDVKM. The CDR3 sequence: CASSPFWDRVGQPQHF. The CDR3 nucleotides read TGTGCCAGCAGTCCTTTCTGGGACAGGGTCGGCCAGCCCCAGCATTTT.

V usage is TRBV11-3 and J usage is TRBJ1-1, with 7 bases that match TRBD1. Germline CDR1 is SGHNT and CDR2 is YENEEA. Trimming took 7 bases from V and 2 from J; bases not matched to a gene: 10. The CDR3 extends over 15 amino acids. The CDR3 protein is CASTYRDSFNTEAFF. The CDR3 DNA reads TGTGCCAGCACTTACCGGGACAGCTTTAACACTGAAGCTTTCTTT.

This clone was seen a handful of times. CDR3 coding DNA: TGTGCCAGCAGTGGAGGGCAAAATCAGCCCCAGCATTTT. Protein product: CASSGGQNQPQHF. The rearrangement links TRBV6-8 to TRBJ1-5; no definite D call. Trimming pared 5 bases from V and 4 bases from J, leaving 9 bases between. The CDR3 covers 13 residues. Germline CDR1 reads MNHGY; CDR2 reads SAAAGT.

This clone occurred a few times. The J gene is TRBJ1-3, the V gene TRBV18; D remains ambiguous. The germline CDR1 and CDR2 sequences are KGHSH and LQKENI. This CDR3 has 15 residues. V dropped 4 bases and J dropped 0 bases, with 10 bases sitting between them. CDR3 sequence (DNA): TGTGCCAGCTCACAAAGGGCCGCCTCTGGAAACACCATATATTTT. Amino acids: CASSQRAASGNTIYF.